These T cell receptor beta chains were read from a single sample in a study of blood T cell repertoires in COVID-19. Profiling relied on immunoSEQ multiplex PCR, and the TCRdb table lists in-frame clones only, not all of them. This table has roughly 150,000 clones, about nine tenths appearing once. Sequenced: peripheral blood. The receptors stem from a man aged 55 to 70 with active or convalescent COVID-19. The CDR3 runs from the conserved cysteine through the conserved F or W. D genes are given only for firm matches. Some rows have no size entry. The others give once, few or many, or a class for an expanded clone.

abundance,d_gene,v_gene,j_gene,CDR3nt,CDR3aa
NA,NA,TRBV12-3/TRBV12-4,TRBJ2-5,TGTGCCAGCAGCCAACAAGAGACCCAGTACTTC,CASSQQETQYF
NA,NA,TRBV19,TRBJ2-2,TGTGCCAGTAGTATTTTGGGGGCGCCGGGCACCGGGGAGCTGTTTTTT,CASSILGAPGTGELFF
NA,TRBD2,TRBV5-6,TRBJ2-3,TGTGCCAGCAGTTTGGGACTAGCGGGGAAAAGCACAGATACGCAGTATTTT,CASSLGLAGKSTDTQYF
NA,TRBD1,TRBV5-1,TRBJ2-7,TGCGCCAGCAGCGCAGGACAGGGGGCGTTCTACGAGCAGTACTTC,CASSAGQGAFYEQYF
NA,TRBD2,TRBV5-4,TRBJ2-3,TGTGCCAGCAGCCCGCCCTCGGCGGGGGTTAGTCGAGATACGCAGTATTTT,CASSPPSAGVSRDTQYF
NA,NA,TRBV5-1,TRBJ1-1,TGCGCCAGCAGCTTAGGAGATTTGAACACTGAAGCTTTCTTT,CASSLGDLNTEAFF
NA,NA,TRBV15,TRBJ2-5,TGTGCCACCAGCAGAGATTACCGGGAGACCCAGTACTTC,CATSRDYRETQYF
NA,TRBD1,TRBV11-2,TRBJ2-6,TGTGCCAGCAGCTTAGTCGGACAGGTTTACTCTGGGGCCAACGTCCTGACTTTC,CASSLVGQVYSGANVLTF
NA,TRBD1,TRBV5-1,TRBJ1-2,TGCGCCAGCAGCTTGAGACAGGGCTATGGCTACACCTTC,CASSLRQGYGYTF
NA,NA,TRBV19,TRBJ1-2,TGTGCCAGTAGTAACTCTAGGTATGGCTACACCTTC,CASSNSRYGYTF
NA,NA,TRBV2,TRBJ1-2,TGTGCCAGCAAGTGGGCATCTAACTATGGCTACACCTTC,CASKWASNYGYTF
NA,TRBD1,TRBV7-2,TRBJ1-2,TGTGCCAGCAGCTTAGACTTGGGACAGGGGGCACCTGGCTATGGCTACACCTTC,CASSLDLGQGAPGYGYTF
NA,NA,TRBV18,TRBJ2-5,TGTGCCAGCTCACCAAAGGACAGCCTAGGGGAGACCCAGTACTTC,CASSPKDSLGETQYF
NA,TRBD2,TRBV4-2,TRBJ2-3,TGTGCCAGCACTCAGGGGCCGACTAGCGGGGGGGCAACAGATACGCAGTATTTT,CASTQGPTSGGATDTQYF
NA,NA,TRBV12-5,TRBJ1-1,TGTGCTAGTGGTTTGGGACAGTCGAACACTGAAGCTTTCTTT,CASGLGQSNTEAFF
NA,NA,TRBV15,TRBJ2-1,TGTGCCACCAGCAGAGATTTAGACAATGAGCAGTTCTTC,CATSRDLDNEQFF
NA,NA,TRBV6-5,TRBJ2-2,TGTGCCAGCAAGGCGGGCAGGACCACCGGGGAGCTGTTTTTT,CASKAGRTTGELFF
NA,TRBD1,TRBV5-6,TRBJ1-1,TGTGCCAGCAGCCTCGGACAGGTTATGAACACTGAAGCTTTCTTT,CASSLGQVMNTEAFF
NA,NA,TRBV6-1,TRBJ2-3,TGTGCCAGCAGTGAAAGCTTTGGGCGGGTTAGCACAGATACGCAGTATTTT,CASSESFGRVSTDTQYF
NA,NA,TRBV11-2,TRBJ2-7,TGTGCCAGCAGCTTAGATCGCAGGGACTACGAGCAGTACTTC,CASSLDRRDYEQYF
NA,NA,TRBV7-2,TRBJ1-5,TGTGCCAGCAGCCCACAGGGAAGCAATCAGCCCCAGCATTTT,CASSPQGSNQPQHF
NA,TRBD1,TRBV19,TRBJ1-6,TGTGCCAGTAGTGCCCATCCGGACAGGTTGGCCTCGGTATCACCCCTCCACTTT,CASSAHPDRLASVSPLHF
NA,TRBD2,TRBV11-2,TRBJ2-5,TGTGCCAGCAGCCCCAGACTAGCCCAAGAGACCCAGTACTTC,CASSPRLAQETQYF
NA,TRBD1,TRBV6-6,TRBJ1-2,TGTGCCAGCAGTTACGCACTAGGGACAGCCTATGGCTACACCTTC,CASSYALGTAYGYTF
NA,NA,TRBV21-1,TRBJ1-5,TGTGCCAGCAGCAATTCCGGGACAGGGGGCTTGGGCAATCAGCCCCAGCATTTT,CASSNSGTGGLGNQPQHF
NA,NA,TRBV6-5,TRBJ1-5,TGTGCCAGCAGGCCCCAGGCGGGGCAGCCCCAGCATTTT,CASRPQAGQPQHF
NA,TRBD1,TRBV28,TRBJ1-2,TGTGCCGCCTTATCCGGGACAGGGATGAACTATGGCTACACCTTC,CAALSGTGMNYGYTF
NA,NA,TRBV29-1,TRBJ1-2,TGCAGCGTTGGGACAGCCGGTGATGGCTACACCTTC,CSVGTAGDGYTF
NA,TRBD2,TRBV4-1,TRBJ2-3,TGCGCCAGCAGCCAAGATCGGCCGGGACTAGCGGCAGATACGCAGTATTTT,CASSQDRPGLAADTQYF
NA,TRBD1,TRBV19,TRBJ2-1,TGTGCCAGTAGTATCTGGACAGGTCGTAATGAGCAGTTCTTC,CASSIWTGRNEQFF
few,NA,TRBV6-4,TRBJ1-6,TGTGCCAGCAGTGACTCGATGGGCCAGGGGCCCCTCCACTTT,CASSDSMGQGPLHF
NA,TRBD1,TRBV29-1,TRBJ1-2,TGCAGCGGGGGACAGGGCGACTATGGCTACACCTTC,CSGGQGDYGYTF
NA,TRBD1,TRBV18,TRBJ2-7,TGTGCCAGCTCACCACGGGACAGCTCCTACGAGCAGTACTTC,CASSPRDSSYEQYF
NA,NA,TRBV29-1,TRBJ1-1,TGCAGCGGGGGATTCACTTACACTGAAGCTTTCTTT,CSGGFTYTEAFF
once,NA,TRBV19,TRBJ1-1,TGTGCCAGTACTAATCTCGGGAGGATGAACACTGAAGCTTTCTTT,CASTNLGRMNTEAFF
once,TRBD1,TRBV4-1,TRBJ1-5,TGCGCCAGCAGCCAAGGTCTGACAGGGAATCAGCCCCAGCATTTT,CASSQGLTGNQPQHF